These T cell receptor beta chains were read from a single sample in a study of regulatory T cells in long-lasting Graves disease. From the multiplex PCR reads, TCRdb called clonotypes with MiXCR, one entry per CDR3 protein. The sample has about 400,000 distinct CDR3 sequences, about a sixth seen once. Source: peripheral blood mononuclear cells (PBMCs), taken at new diagnosis, from a patient treated with antithyroid drugs. The receptors come from a female donor with Graves disease. Both conserved end residues are part of each CDR3. D genes are given only for firm matches. Clone size is shown for a subset of rows, as once, few, many or a class of expanded clone.

J	size	V	D	CDR3	DNA
TRBJ1-1	few	TRBV4-1	.	CASSQAEGFYWGEAFF	TGCGCCAGCAGCCAAGCGGAGGGTTTCTACTGGGGTGAAGCTTTCTTT
TRBJ2-3	.	TRBV2	TRBD1	CASTGQGTDTQYF	TGTGCCAGCACCGGACAGGGCACAGATACGCAGTATTTT
TRBJ2-7	many	TRBV6-2/TRBV6-3	TRBD1	CASSEAIEFGTGNPYEQYF	TGTGCCAGCAGTGAAGCTATCGAGTTCGGGACAGGCAATCCCTACGAGCAGTACTTC
TRBJ2-1	many	TRBV27	.	CASSPRDRSSYNEQFF	TGTGCCAGCAGCCCAAGGGACCGTTCCTCCTACAATGAGCAGTTCTTC
TRBJ2-2	many	TRBV29-1	TRBD2	CSVEGASGGPNTGELFF	TGCAGCGTTGAAGGGGCTAGCGGGGGCCCGAACACCGGGGAGCTGTTTTTT
TRBJ1-6	many	TRBV5-1	TRBD1	CASSHTGGGGSPLHF	TGCGCCAGCAGTCATACAGGGGGAGGTGGCTCACCCCTCCACTTT
TRBJ2-1	many	TRBV11-2	TRBD2	CASSLGSSGSLDEQFF	TGTGCCAGCAGCTTAGGGTCTAGCGGGAGTTTAGATGAGCAGTTCTTC
TRBJ1-1	many	TRBV3-1	.	CASSQEVLTEAFF	TGTGCCAGCAGCCAAGAGGTGCTCACTGAAGCTTTCTTT
TRBJ1-6	many	TRBV2	.	CASSVGADNNSPLHF	TGTGCCAGCAGCGTTGGAGCGGACAACAATTCACCCCTCCACTTT
TRBJ2-3	many	TRBV4-2	.	CASSPRLTDTQYF	TGTGCCAGCAGCCCGAGACTCACAGATACGCAGTATTTT
TRBJ1-1	many	TRBV6-9	.	CASSYPTWGSTEAFF	TGTGCCAGCAGTTACCCCACATGGGGGTCCACTGAAGCTTTCTTT
TRBJ1-2	many	TRBV12-3/TRBV12-4	.	CASSSYNRDQNYGYTF	TGTGCCAGCAGTTCCTATAACCGGGACCAAAACTATGGCTACACCTTC
TRBJ2-7	.	TRBV6-1	TRBD2	CASRPGTSGRQYF	TGTGCCAGCAGGCCCGGGACTAGCGGAAGGCAGTACTTC
TRBJ2-1	few	TRBV7-3	TRBD2	CASSPSGLDFDEQFF	TGTGCCAGCAGCCCCTCGGGACTAGACTTCGATGAGCAGTTCTTC
TRBJ1-5	.	TRBV27	.	CASSLSPGEGGQPQHF	TGTGCCAGCAGTTTATCGCCAGGGGAAGGCGGCCAGCCCCAGCATTTT
TRBJ2-5	few	TRBV15	.	CATSRGTATSQTQYF	TGTGCCACCAGCAGAGGGACCGCGACTTCTCAGACCCAGTACTTC
TRBJ2-5	once	TRBV12-3/TRBV12-4	.	CASTANQETQYF	TGTGCCAGCACGGCAAATCAAGAGACCCAGTACTTC
TRBJ2-1	many	TRBV20-1	TRBD2	CSARLAGRNEQFF	TGCAGTGCCCGACTAGCGGGACGCAATGAGCAGTTCTTC
TRBJ1-5	many	TRBV28	.	CASHPGLGFRNQPQHF	TGTGCCAGCCACCCCGGCTTGGGTTTCCGCAATCAGCCCCAGCATTTT
TRBJ2-4	many	TRBV9	TRBD2	CASSRSGGLGEIQYF	TGTGCCAGCAGCCGTTCGGGGGGATTGGGGGAGATTCAGTACTTC
TRBJ2-2	.	TRBV20-1	.	CSARGAQGTGELFF	TGCAGTGCTAGAGGTGCTCAGGGGACCGGGGAGCTGTTTTTT
TRBJ2-5	many	TRBV27	TRBD2	CASSPGTSEQETQYF	TGTGCCAGCAGTCCGGGGACTAGCGAGCAAGAGACCCAGTACTTC
TRBJ1-5	many	TRBV12-3/TRBV12-4	.	CASSFGGKGNQPQHF	TGTGCCAGCAGTTTCGGAGGGAAGGGCAATCAGCCCCAGCATTTT
TRBJ2-1	many	TRBV30	.	CAWGQFSYNEQFF	TGTGCCTGGGGACAGTTCTCCTACAATGAGCAGTTCTTC
TRBJ2-7	many	TRBV12-3/TRBV12-4	TRBD1	CASSSPGQSSYEQYF	TGTGCCAGCAGTTCACCGGGACAGAGCTCCTACGAGCAGTACTTC
TRBJ1-2	many	TRBV12-3/TRBV12-4	.	CASRTAGPRTDRYGYTF	TGTGCCAGCAGAACTGCCGGTCCACGGACAGATCGATACGGCTACACCTTC
TRBJ2-4	many	TRBV28	TRBD1	CASSLDRGIAKNIQYF	TGTGCCAGCAGTTTAGACAGGGGGATTGCCAAAAACATTCAGTACTTC
TRBJ2-6	few	TRBV9	.	CASSLHLYASGANVLTF	TGTGCCAGCAGCCTACATCTGTATGCGTCTGGGGCCAACGTCCTGACTTTC
TRBJ2-3	many	TRBV5-1	.	CASSLAQSGVGQYF	TGCGCCAGCAGCTTGGCCCAGTCCGGGGTCGGGCAGTATTTT
TRBJ2-2	many	TRBV30	.	CAWAGMSAGELFF	TGTGCCTGGGCGGGGATGTCGGCCGGGGAGCTGTTTTTT
TRBJ1-2	many	TRBV28	.	CASRRNAGGYGYTF	TGTGCCAGCAGGAGGAACGCGGGTGGCTATGGCTACACCTTC
TRBJ2-1	many	TRBV20-1	.	CSARKDNVEQFF	TGCAGTGCTAGAAAGGACAATGTCGAGCAGTTCTTC
TRBJ2-1	few	TRBV6-1	.	CASTPGAAYNEQFF	TGTGCCAGCACCCCAGGGGCCGCATACAATGAGCAGTTCTTC
TRBJ2-1	.	TRBV6-9	TRBD1	CASSYGRTGGQNEQFF	TGTGCCAGCAGTTACGGGAGGACAGGGGGCCAAAATGAGCAGTTCTTC
TRBJ2-7	many	TRBV6-2/TRBV6-3	.	CASSSAGEQYF	TGTGCCAGCAGTTCGGCGGGCGAGCAGTACTTC
TRBJ2-1	.	TRBV19	TRBD2	CASSLETSGLGEQFF	TGTGCCAGTAGTCTAGAGACTAGCGGACTGGGAGAGCAGTTCTTC
TRBJ2-5	many	TRBV29-1	.	CSVPGQGQETQYF	TGCAGCGTCCCAGGACAAGGCCAAGAGACCCAGTACTTC
TRBJ1-2	few	TRBV19	.	CASSILTPGYGYTF	TGTGCCAGTAGTATCTTGACCCCCGGGTATGGCTACACCTTC
TRBJ2-1	.	TRBV12-3/TRBV12-4	.	CASSLVEVRNEQFF	TGTGCCAGCAGTTTAGTGGAGGTTCGCAATGAGCAGTTCTTC
TRBJ2-7	few	TRBV3-1	TRBD1	CASSERTGTNYEQYF	TGTGCCAGCAGCGAAAGGACAGGAACCAACTACGAGCAGTACTTC
TRBJ1-3	few	TRBV4-2	.	CASSQGGINVGNTIYF	TGTGCCAGCAGCCAAGGAGGGATTAATGTCGGAAACACCATATATTTT
TRBJ1-1	many	TRBV12-3/TRBV12-4	.	CASSLGGTRNTEAFF	TGTGCCAGCAGTTTAGGGGGCACACGGAACACTGAAGCTTTCTTT
TRBJ2-5	many	TRBV7-2	.	CTSSLGTTQETQYF	TGTACCAGCAGCCTCGGGACAACCCAAGAGACCCAGTACTTC
TRBJ2-7	.	TRBV10-2	.	CASSDLGVATYEQYF	TGCGCCAGCAGTGATTTGGGGGTCGCCACCTACGAGCAGTACTTC
TRBJ2-1	.	TRBV7-9	TRBD2	CASSLAGLGSHNEQFF	TGTGCCAGCAGCTTAGCGGGACTAGGCTCCCACAATGAGCAGTTCTTC
TRBJ1-2	many	TRBV30	.	CAWSRGSDYGYTF	TGTGCCTGGAGTAGGGGGTCGGACTATGGCTACACCTTC
TRBJ1-5	many	TRBV6-1	.	CASRLNNQPQHF	TGTGCCAGCAGACTCAACAATCAGCCCCAGCATTTT
TRBJ2-2	.	TRBV7-9	TRBD1	CASRPGTGLSTGELFF	TGTGCCAGCAGACCCGGGACAGGGTTATCCACCGGGGAGCTGTTTTTT
TRBJ2-1	.	TRBV11-2	.	CASSLSPKREQFF	TGTGCCAGCAGCTTAAGTCCCAAACGAGAGCAGTTCTTC
TRBJ2-7	.	TRBV7-3	TRBD1	CASSTGPGQGKAYEQYF	TGTGCCAGCAGCACAGGACCGGGACAGGGTAAGGCCTACGAGCAGTACTTC
TRBJ2-1	many	TRBV7-8	.	CASSLFGTYHNEQFF	TGTGCCAGCAGCTTATTCGGTACATACCACAATGAGCAGTTCTTC